One and the same sample provided the 17 T cell receptor beta chains below, sequenced in a study of T cell responses to AZD1222 COVID-19 vaccine. Sequencing was performed with immunoSEQ multiplex PCR; in TCRdb, only in-frame clones are kept and a portion is missing. The table has 150,000 to 200,000 clones, 88% seen once; the top ten hold 7.7%. Here the sequenced sample was peripheral blood, taken on day 0 of AZD1222 vaccination. These receptors originate from an adult in good health.

The V call is TRBV5-1, the J call TRBJ2-1; 9 bases match TRBD2. The CDR3 sequence is 14 residues long. Germline V gene sequence: CDR1 SGHRS, CDR2 YFSETQ. The ends lost 2 bases at V and 6 bases at J; junction bases unmatched: 3. CDR3 sequence reads: CASSFSGGSNEQFF. The CDR3, as DNA: TGCGCCAGCAGCTTCAGCGGGGGGTCCAATGAGCAGTTCTTC.

The V call is TRBV11-2, the J call TRBJ1-3; D unclear. The germline V gene encodes CDR1 SGHAT and CDR2 FQNNGV. Deletions cut 2 bases from V and 1 base from J, with 6 bases between. The CDR3 covers 14 residues. The DNA for the CDR3 is TGTGCCAGCAGCTTACAGAGGTCTGGAAACACCATATATTTT. Its translation: CASSLQRSGNTIYF.

The chain uses TRBV9 and TRBJ2-7; no clear D gene. In germline, CDR1 is SGDLS, CDR2 YYNGEE. The CDR3 extends over 14 amino acids. The V and J ends lost 0 bases and 5 bases respectively, with 12 bases between them. CDR3 loop: CASSVGPLPHEQYF. In DNA, the CDR3 is TGTGCCAGCAGCGTAGGTCCCCTTCCCCACGAGCAGTACTTC.

The chain has TRBV18 and TRBJ2-2; D is unresolved. V was trimmed by 4 bases and J by 0 bases, leaving 6 bases between them. The CDR3 extends over 14 amino acids. Germline lookup yields CDR1 KGHSH and CDR2 LQKENI. CDR3 sequence (DNA): TGTGCCAGCTCACAAAGGTCGAACACCGGGGAGCTGTTTTTT. This encodes CASSQRSNTGELFF.

In its sample, this clone was seen a few times. This rearrangement joins TRBV6-5 to TRBJ1-2; 8 positions match TRBD1. V lost 0 bases to trimming and J lost 7 bases; unmatched junction nucleotides: 7. CDR1 is MNHEY and CDR2 is SVGAGI in the germline V gene. The CDR3 consists of 15 residues. CDR3 sequence: CASSYSGTGGAGYTF. CDR3 in DNA: TGTGCCAGCAGTTACTCGGGGACAGGAGGTGCTGGCTACACCTTC.

This chain uses TRBV9 with TRBJ1-1, with no clear D. Germline-derived CDR1 and CDR2 are SGDLS and YYNGEE. The CDR3 extends over 14 amino acids. The V end was cut by 5 bases, the J end by 1 base, with 12 bases between. CDR3 in amino acids: CASRRDRGNTEAFF. The CDR3 DNA sequence: TGTGCCAGCAGGAGGGATCGAGGGAACACTGAAGCTTTCTTT.

The J gene is TRBJ1-6, the V gene TRBV9, with D unclear. Trimming removed 0 bases at V and 3 bases at J, with 4 bases between. CDR1 is SGDLS, CDR2 YYNGEE, per germline. The CDR3 contains 14 residues. CDR3 sequence reads: CASSVDGYNSPLHF. The DNA of the CDR3 is TGTGCCAGCAGCGTAGACGGCTATAATTCACCCCTCCACTTT. Variable domain in full (rest from reference TRBV9 and TRBJ1-6): DSGVTQTPKHLITATGQRVTLRCSPRSGDLSVYWYQQSLDQGLQFLIQYYNGEERAKGNILERFSAQQFPDLHSELNLSSLELGDSALYFCASSVDGYNSPLHFGNGTRLTVT.

This rearrangement joins TRBV10-3 to TRBJ1-5; tentative D call: TRBD1 (5 bases). V dropped 4 bases and J dropped 4 bases, with 14 bases sitting between them. Germline CDR1 is ENHRY and CDR2 is SYGVKD. This CDR3 comprises 15 residues. This CDR3 reads CAISGTRDLNQPQHF. The CDR3 DNA reads as TGTGCCATCAGTGGCACCAGGGACCTTAATCAGCCCCAGCATTTT.

This chain connects TRBV12-5 to TRBJ2-1; D possibly matches TRBD1 or TRBD2 (6 bases each). The V gene lost 0 bases and the J gene lost 1 base, with 10 bases spanning the gap. Germline V lookup: CDR1 LGHNT, CDR2 FRNRAP. The CDR3 consists of 16 residues. CDR3 sequence reads: CASGLVQGGSYNEQFF. The DNA for the CDR3 is TGTGCTAGTGGTTTGGTACAAGGGGGGTCCTACAATGAGCAGTTCTTC.

This clone has just a few counts. The chain uses TRBV6-5 and TRBJ2-2, with 9 bases identical to TRBD1. J was trimmed by 5 bases and V by 2 bases; bases with no gene match: 3. The CDR3 contains 15 residues. Looked up from germline, CDR1 is MNHEY and CDR2 is SVGAGI. The CDR3 spells CASSYGDRETGELFF. Written as DNA, the CDR3 is TGTGCCAGCAGTTACGGGGACAGGGAGACCGGGGAGCTGTTTTTT.

The chain employs TRBV19 and TRBJ1-1; tentatively, D is TRBD1 (5 bases). Germline values: CDR1 LNHDA, CDR2 SQIVND (reference sequence). V was cut by 6 bases and J by 4 bases, with 6 bases left in between. The CDR3 spans 11 residues. CDR3 coding DNA: TGTGCCAGTAGGGGGCCCACTGAAGCTTTCTTT. Its translation is CASRGPTEAFF.

The gene calls are TRBV7-3 and TRBJ2-3, with D perhaps TRBD2 (6 bases). This CDR3 is built from 17 residues. V was clipped by 4 bases and J by 3 bases, with 20 bases between them. Germline V CDR1 and CDR2: SGHTA, FQGTGA. The CDR3 loop reads CASSSPIVGTPTDTQYF. In DNA form, the CDR3 reads TGTGCCAGCAGCTCGCCAATCGTCGGGACTCCGACAGATACGCAGTATTTT.

V and J are TRBV20-1 and TRBJ1-1; the match to TRBD1 covers 10 bases. Germline V CDR1 and CDR2: DFQATT, SNEGSKA (reference sequence). CDR3 size: 13 residues. J was trimmed by 4 bases and V by 3 bases; bases with no gene match: 2. This CDR3 reads CSASRTGGTEAFF. CDR3 nucleotides: TGCAGTGCTAGTCGGACAGGGGGCACTGAAGCTTTCTTT.

Written as DNA, the CDR3 is TGTGCCAGCAGTTTCGACAGGAGGGAGACCCAGTACTTC. Amino acid sequence: CASSFDRRETQYF. The rearrangement uses TRBV12-3 or TRBV12-4 and TRBJ2-5, with D possibly being TRBD1 (6 bases). Trimming took off 3 bases at V and 5 bases at J, with 10 bases between the two ends. CDR3 length equals 13 residues.

The chain recombines TRBV6-2 or TRBV6-3 with TRBJ2-6; no definite D call. Deletions cut 5 bases from V and 6 bases from J, with 5 bases between. In germline, CDR1 is MNHEY, CDR2 SVGEGT. The CDR3 is 12 amino acids. The CDR3 DNA sequence: TGTGCCAGCAGTCAGCAGGCCAACGTCCTGACTTTC. Its translation is CASSQQANVLTF.

This clone was detected once. This sequence joins TRBV7-8 and TRBJ2-5, with D possibly being TRBD2 (5 bases). The germline V gene encodes CDR1 SGHVS and CDR2 FQNEAQ. The V gene lost 4 bases and the J gene lost 2 bases, with 5 bases spanning the gap. CDR3 length: 12 residues. The CDR3 DNA follows: TGTGCCAGCAGCTGGACTCAAGAGACCCAGTACTTC. This sequence encodes CASSWTQETQYF.

The genes are TRBV6-6 and TRBJ2-1; 9 bases agree with TRBD1. Germline loops: CDR1 MNHNY, CDR2 SVGAGI (reference sequence). Trimming cost V 6 bases and J 5 bases; bases outside gene matches: 8. The CDR3 is made up of 15 amino acids. The CDR3 is CASRGPGQGDNEQFF. In nucleotides, the CDR3 is TGTGCCAGCAGGGGGCCGGGACAGGGTGACAATGAGCAGTTCTTC.